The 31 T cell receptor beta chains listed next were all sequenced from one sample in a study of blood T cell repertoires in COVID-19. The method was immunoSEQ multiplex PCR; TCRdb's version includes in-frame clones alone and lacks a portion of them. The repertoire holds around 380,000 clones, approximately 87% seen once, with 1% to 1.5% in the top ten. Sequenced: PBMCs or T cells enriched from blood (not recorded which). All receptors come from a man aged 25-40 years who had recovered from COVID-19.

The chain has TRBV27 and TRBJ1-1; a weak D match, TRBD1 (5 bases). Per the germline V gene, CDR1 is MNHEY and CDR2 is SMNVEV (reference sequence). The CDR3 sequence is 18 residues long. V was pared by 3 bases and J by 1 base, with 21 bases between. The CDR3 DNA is TGTGCCAGCAGTTTCGGAGGGGCAGCAGCGCATAGGAACACTGAAGCTTTCTTT. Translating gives CASSFGGAAAHRNTEAFF.

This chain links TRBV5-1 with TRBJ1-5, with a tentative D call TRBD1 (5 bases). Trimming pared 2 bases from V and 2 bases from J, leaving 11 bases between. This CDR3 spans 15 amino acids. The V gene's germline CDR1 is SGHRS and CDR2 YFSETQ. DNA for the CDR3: TGCGCCAGCAGCTTCACTGGGACTGGCAATCAGCCCCAGCATTTT. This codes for CASSFTGTGNQPQHF.

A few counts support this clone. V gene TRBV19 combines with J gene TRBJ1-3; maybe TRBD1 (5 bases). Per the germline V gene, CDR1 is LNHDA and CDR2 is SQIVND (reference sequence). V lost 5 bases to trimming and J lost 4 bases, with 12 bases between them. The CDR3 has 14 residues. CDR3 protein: CASSGSGSGNTIYF. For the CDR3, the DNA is TGTGCCAGTAGTGGTTCAGGGTCAGGAAACACCATATATTTT.

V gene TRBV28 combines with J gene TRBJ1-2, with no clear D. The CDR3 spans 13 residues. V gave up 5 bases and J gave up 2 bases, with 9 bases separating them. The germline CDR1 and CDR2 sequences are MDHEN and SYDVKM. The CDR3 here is CASSPSLNYGYTF. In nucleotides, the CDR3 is TGTGCCAGCAGTCCGTCCTTGAACTATGGCTACACCTTC.

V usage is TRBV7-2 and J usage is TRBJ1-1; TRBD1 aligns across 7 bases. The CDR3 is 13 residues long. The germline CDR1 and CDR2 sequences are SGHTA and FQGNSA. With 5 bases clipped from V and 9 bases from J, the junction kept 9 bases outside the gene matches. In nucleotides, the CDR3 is TGTGCCAGCAGCGCACAGGGGACGGTGAAAGCTTTCTTT. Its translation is CASSAQGTVKAFF.

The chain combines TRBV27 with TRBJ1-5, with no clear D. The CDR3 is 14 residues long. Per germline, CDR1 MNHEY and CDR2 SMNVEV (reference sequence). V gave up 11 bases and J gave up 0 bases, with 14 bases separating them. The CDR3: CASSTAASNQPQHF. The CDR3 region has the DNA TGTGCCTCATCCACAGCTGCTAGCAATCAGCCCCAGCATTTT.

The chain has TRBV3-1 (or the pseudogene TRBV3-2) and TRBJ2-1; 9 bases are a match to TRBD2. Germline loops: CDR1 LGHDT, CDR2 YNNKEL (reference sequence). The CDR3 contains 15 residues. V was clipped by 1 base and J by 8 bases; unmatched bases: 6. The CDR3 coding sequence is TGTGCCAGCAGCCAAGGCGGGGGGGCCGGTGATGAGCAGTTCTTC. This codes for CASSQGGGAGDEQFF.

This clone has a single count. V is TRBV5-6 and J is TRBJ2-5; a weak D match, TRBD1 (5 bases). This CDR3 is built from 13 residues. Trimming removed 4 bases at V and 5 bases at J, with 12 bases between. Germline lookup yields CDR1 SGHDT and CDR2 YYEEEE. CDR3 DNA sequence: TGTGCCAGCAGCCGACAGATAGGGGAGACCCAGTACTTC. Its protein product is CASSRQIGETQYF.

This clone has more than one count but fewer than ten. CDR3 in amino acids: CASSHETGGTEAFF. DNA for the CDR3: TGCGCCAGCAGCCATGAAACAGGGGGCACTGAAGCTTTCTTT. V gene TRBV4-3 combines with J gene TRBJ1-1; 8 positions agree with TRBD1. This CDR3 has 14 residues. The trim removed 3 bases at V and 4 bases at J, leaving 4 bases unmatched. CDR1 is LGHNA, CDR2 YSLEER, per germline.

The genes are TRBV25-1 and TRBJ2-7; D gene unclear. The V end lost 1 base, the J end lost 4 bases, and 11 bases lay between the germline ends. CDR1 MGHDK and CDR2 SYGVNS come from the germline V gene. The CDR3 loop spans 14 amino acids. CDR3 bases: TGTGCCAGCAGTGAATCAAATCGAGCGTACGAGCAGTACTTC. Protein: CASSESNRAYEQYF.

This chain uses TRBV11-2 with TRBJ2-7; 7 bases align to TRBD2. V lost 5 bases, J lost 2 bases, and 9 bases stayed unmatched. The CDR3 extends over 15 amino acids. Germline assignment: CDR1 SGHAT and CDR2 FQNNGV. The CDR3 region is CASSPREGLAYEQYF. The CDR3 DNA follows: TGTGCCAGCAGCCCCAGGGAGGGGTTAGCCTACGAGCAGTACTTC.

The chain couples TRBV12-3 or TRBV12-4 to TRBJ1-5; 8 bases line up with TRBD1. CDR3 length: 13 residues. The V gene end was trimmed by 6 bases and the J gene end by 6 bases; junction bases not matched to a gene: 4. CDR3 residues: CASRQGEGQPQHF. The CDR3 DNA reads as TGTGCCAGCAGACAGGGGGAGGGTCAGCCCCAGCATTTT.

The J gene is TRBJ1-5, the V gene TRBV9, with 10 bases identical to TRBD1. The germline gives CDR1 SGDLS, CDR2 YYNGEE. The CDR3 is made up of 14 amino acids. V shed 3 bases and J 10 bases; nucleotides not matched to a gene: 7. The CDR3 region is CASSAGTGDVPQHF. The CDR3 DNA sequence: TGTGCCAGCAGCGCCGGGACAGGGGACGTACCCCAGCATTTT.

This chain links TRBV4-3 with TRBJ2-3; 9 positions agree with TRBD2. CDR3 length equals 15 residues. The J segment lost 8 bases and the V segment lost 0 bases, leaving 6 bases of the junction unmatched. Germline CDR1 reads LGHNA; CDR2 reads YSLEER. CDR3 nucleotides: TGCGCCAGCAGCCAAGAGGCGGGGGGGCCAGTTACGCAGTATTTT. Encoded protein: CASSQEAGGPVTQYF.

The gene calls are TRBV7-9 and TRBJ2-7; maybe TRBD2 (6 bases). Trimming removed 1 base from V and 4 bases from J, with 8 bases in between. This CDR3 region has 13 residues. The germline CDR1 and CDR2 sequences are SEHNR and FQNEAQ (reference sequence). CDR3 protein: CASSLGDLYEQYF. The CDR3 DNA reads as TGTGCCAGCAGCTTAGGGGACTTATACGAGCAGTACTTC.

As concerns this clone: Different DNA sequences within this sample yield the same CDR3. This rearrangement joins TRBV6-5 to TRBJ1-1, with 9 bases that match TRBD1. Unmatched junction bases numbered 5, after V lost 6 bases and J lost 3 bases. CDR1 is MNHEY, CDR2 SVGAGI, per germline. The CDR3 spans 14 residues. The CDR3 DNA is TGTGCCAGCAGCCTTGACAGGGGGGACACTGAAGCTTTCTTT. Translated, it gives CASSLDRGDTEAFF.

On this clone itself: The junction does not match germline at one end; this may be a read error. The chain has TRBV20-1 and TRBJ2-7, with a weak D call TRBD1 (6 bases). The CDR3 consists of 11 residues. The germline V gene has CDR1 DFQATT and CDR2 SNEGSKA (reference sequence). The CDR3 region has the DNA TGCAGTGCTGGGGACAAGTACGAGCAGTCCTTC. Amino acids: CSAGDKYEQSF.

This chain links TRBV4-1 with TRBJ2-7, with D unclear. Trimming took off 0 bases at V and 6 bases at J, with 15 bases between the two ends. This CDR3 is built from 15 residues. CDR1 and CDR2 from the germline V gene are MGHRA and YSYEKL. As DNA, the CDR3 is TGCGCCAGCAGCCAAGAGCTTTCTACCATCCCCGAGCAGTACTTC. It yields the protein CASSQELSTIPEQYF.

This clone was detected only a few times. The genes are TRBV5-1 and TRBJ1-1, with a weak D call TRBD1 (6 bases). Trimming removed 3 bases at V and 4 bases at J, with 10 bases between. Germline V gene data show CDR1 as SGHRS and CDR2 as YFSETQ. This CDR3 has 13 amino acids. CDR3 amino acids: CASSSTGTTEAFF. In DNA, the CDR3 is TGCGCCAGCAGCTCTACAGGGACCACTGAAGCTTTCTTT. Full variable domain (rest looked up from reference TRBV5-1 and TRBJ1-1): KAGVTQTPRYLIKTRGQQVTLSCSPISGHRSVSWYQQTPGQGLQFLFEYFSETQRNKGNFPGRFSGRQFSNSRSEMNVSTLELGDSALYLCASSSTGTTEAFFGQGTRLTVV.

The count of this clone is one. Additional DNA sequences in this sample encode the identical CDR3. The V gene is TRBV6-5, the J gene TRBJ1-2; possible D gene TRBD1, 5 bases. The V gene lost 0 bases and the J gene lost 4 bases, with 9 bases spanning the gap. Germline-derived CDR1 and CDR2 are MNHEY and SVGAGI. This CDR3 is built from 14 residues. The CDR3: CASSYSGGSYGYTF. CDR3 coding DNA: TGTGCCAGCAGTTACTCGGGGGGGAGCTATGGCTACACCTTC.

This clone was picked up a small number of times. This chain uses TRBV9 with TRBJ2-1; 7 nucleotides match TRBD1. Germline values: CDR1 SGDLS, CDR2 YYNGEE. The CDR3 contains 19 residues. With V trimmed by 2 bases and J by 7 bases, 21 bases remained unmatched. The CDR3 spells CASSVSLPATGTVLNEQFF. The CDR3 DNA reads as TGTGCCAGCAGCGTCAGTCTACCCGCCACCGGGACAGTCTTAAATGAGCAGTTCTTC.

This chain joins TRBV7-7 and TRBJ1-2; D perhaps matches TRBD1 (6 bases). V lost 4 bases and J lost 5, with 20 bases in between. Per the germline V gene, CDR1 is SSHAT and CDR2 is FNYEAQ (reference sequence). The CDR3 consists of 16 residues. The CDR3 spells CASSSNLGGQVYGYTF. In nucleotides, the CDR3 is TGTGCCAGCAGCTCCAACCTGGGGGGGCAGGTTTATGGCTACACCTTC.

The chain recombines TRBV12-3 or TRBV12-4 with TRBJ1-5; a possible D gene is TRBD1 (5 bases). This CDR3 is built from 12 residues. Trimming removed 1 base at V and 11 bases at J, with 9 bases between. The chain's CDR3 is CASSLETGAQHF. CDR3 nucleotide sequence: TGTGCCAGCAGTTTAGAAACGGGGGCCCAGCATTTT.

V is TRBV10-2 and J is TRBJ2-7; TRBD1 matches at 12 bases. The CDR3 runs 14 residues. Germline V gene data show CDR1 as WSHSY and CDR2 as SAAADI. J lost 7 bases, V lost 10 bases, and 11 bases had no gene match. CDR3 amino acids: CAIWRGQGAGEQYF. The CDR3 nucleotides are TGCGCCATTTGGAGGGGACAGGGGGCTGGGGAGCAGTACTTC.

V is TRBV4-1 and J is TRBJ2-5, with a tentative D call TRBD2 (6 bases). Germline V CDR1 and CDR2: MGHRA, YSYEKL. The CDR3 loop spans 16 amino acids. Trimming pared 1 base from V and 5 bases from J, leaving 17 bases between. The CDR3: CASSQATGGRGETQYF. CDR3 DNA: TGCGCCAGCAGCCAAGCCACCGGGGGAAGAGGGGAGACCCAGTACTTC.

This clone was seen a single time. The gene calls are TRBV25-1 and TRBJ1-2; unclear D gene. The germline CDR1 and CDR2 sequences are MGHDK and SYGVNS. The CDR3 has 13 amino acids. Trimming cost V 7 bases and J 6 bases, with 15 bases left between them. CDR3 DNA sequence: TGTGCCAGCACCCTCTCAGGAACCCATGGCTACACCTTC. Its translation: CASTLSGTHGYTF.

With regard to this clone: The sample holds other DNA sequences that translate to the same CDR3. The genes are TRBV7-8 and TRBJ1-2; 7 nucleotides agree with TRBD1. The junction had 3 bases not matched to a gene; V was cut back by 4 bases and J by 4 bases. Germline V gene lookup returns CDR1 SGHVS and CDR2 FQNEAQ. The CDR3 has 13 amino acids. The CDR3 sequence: CASSSGQTYGYTF. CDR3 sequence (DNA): TGTGCCAGCAGCTCGGGACAGACCTATGGCTACACCTTC. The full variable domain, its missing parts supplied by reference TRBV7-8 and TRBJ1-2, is GAGVSQSPRYKVAKRGQDVALRCDPISGHVSLFWYQQALGQGPEFLTYFQNEAQLDKSGLPSDRFFAERPEGSVSTLKIQRTQQEDSAVYLCASSSGQTYGYTFGSGTRLTVV.

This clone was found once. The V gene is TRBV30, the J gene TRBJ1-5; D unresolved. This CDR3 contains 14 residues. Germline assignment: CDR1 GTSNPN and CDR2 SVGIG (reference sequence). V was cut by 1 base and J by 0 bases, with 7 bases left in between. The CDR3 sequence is CAWSAGYSNQPQHF. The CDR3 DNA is TGTGCCTGGAGTGCGGGTTATAGCAATCAGCCCCAGCATTTT.

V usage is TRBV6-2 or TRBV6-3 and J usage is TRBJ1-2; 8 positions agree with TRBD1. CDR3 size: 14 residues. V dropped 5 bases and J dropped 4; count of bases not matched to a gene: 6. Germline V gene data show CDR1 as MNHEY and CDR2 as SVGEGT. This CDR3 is CASSVGQAGYGYTF. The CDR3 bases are TGTGCCAGCAGTGTGGGACAGGCCGGCTATGGCTACACCTTC.

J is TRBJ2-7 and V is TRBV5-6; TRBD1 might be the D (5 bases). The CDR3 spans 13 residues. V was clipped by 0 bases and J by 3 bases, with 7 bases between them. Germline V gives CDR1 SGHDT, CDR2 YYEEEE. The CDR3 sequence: CASSLGQYYEQYF. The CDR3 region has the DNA TGTGCCAGCAGCTTGGGACAGTACTACGAGCAGTACTTC.

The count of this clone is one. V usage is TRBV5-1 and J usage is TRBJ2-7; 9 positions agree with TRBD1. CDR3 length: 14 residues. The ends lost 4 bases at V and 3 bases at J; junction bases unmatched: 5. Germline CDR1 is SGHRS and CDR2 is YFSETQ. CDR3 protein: CASSEGTGSYEQYF. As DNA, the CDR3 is TGCGCCAGCAGCGAAGGGACAGGGAGCTACGAGCAGTACTTC.